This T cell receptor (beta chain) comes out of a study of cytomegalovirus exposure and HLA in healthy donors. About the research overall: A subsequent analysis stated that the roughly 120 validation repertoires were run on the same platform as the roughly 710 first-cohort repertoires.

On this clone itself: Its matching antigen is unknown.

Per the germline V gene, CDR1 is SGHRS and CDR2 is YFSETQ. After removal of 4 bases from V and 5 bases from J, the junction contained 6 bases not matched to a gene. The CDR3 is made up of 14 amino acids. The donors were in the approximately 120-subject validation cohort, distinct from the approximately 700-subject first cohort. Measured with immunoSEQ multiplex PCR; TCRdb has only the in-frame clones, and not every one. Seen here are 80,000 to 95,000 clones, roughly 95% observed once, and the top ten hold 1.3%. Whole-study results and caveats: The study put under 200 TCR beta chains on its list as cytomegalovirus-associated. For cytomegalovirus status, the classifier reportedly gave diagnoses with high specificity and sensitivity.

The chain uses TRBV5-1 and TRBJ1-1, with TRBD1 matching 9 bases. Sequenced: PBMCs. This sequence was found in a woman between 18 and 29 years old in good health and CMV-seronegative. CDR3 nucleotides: TGCGCCAGCAGCGCCGGACAGGGGCGAACTGAAGCTTTCTTT. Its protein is CASSAGQGRTEAFF.